The T cell receptor beta chain described here comes from a study of T cells in Graves' hyperthyroidism and ophthalmopathy. RNA transcripts yielded amplified TCR beta CDR3 regions. In the first-round RT-PCR of the TCR CDR3, the HTBI primer set was used. TCRdb itself ran the multiplex PCR reads through MiXCR, one entry per CDR3 protein. Of 250,000 or so distinct CDR3 sequences in the sample, roughly 15% were seen once. This clonotype was detected a few times. The CDR3 length is 15 residues. Germline V CDR1 and CDR2: MRHNA, SNTAGT. V was trimmed by 5 bases and J by 5 bases, leaving 16 bases between them. The sequenced material came from blood. This TCR came from a woman aged 40 to 50 with Graves' hyperthyroidism that later progressed to Graves' ophthalmopathy. This chain connects TRBV6-4 to TRBJ2-1, with D maybe TRBD1 (5 bases). CDR3 sequence (DNA): TGTGCCAGCAGTTACAGCCAGGGAAAACACAATGAGCAGTTCTTC. It encodes CASSYSQGKHNEQFF.